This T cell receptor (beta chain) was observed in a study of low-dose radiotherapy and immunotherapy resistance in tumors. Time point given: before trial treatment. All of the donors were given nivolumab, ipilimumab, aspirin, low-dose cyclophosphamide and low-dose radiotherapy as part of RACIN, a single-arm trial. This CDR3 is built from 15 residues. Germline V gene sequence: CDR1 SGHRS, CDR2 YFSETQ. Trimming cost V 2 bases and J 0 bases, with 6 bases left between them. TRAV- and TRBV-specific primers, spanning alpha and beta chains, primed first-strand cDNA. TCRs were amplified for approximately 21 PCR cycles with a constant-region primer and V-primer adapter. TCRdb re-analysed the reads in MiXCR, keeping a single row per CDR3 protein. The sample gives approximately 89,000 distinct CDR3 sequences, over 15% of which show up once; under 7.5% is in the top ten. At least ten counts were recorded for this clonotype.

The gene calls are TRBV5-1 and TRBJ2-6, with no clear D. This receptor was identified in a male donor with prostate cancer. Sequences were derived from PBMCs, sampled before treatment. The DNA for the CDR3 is TGCGCCAGCAGCTTCACGGTCTCTGGGGCCAACGTCCTGACTTTC. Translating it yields CASSFTVSGANVLTF.